The 27 T cell receptor beta chains in this list originate from one sample, sequenced in a study of shared clonotypes between healthy human individuals. Assay: immunoSEQ multiplex PCR; the TCRdb copy retains only in-frame clones and omits some. The sample holds approximately 330,000 clones, around 70% seen once. Specimen: memory CD4+ T cells sorted from blood. Subset: CD45RA-negative fraction. All receptors come from a man aged 25-45 years in good health.

The chain recombines TRBV7-9 with TRBJ2-1, with D unclear. This CDR3 has 14 residues. Germline lookup yields CDR1 SEHNR and CDR2 FQNEAQ (reference sequence). Trimming removed 5 bases at V and 3 bases at J, with 11 bases between. The CDR3 protein is CASSPLGFYNEQFF. Written as DNA, the CDR3 is TGTGCCAGCAGCCCCCTCGGATTCTACAATGAGCAGTTCTTC.

This clone was picked up a small number of times. This chain links TRBV28 with TRBJ1-5; no clear D gene. The CDR3 is made up of 14 amino acids. Deletions cut 3 bases from V and 5 bases from J, with 11 bases between. Germline CDR1 reads MDHEN; CDR2 reads SYDVKM. The CDR3 DNA sequence: TGTGCCAGCAGTTTCGGGCAGAGACATCAGCCCCAGCATTTT. Its translation: CASSFGQRHQPQHF.

The chain recombines TRBV11-2 with TRBJ2-7, with a possible D match to TRBD2 (6 bases). Germline V gene sequence: CDR1 SGHAT, CDR2 FQNNGV. The CDR3 contains 16 residues. Trimming cost V 7 bases and J 1 base, with 20 bases left between them. DNA for the CDR3: TGTGCCAGCATTCCCTACCCGGGACTGCAGTCCTACGAGCAGTACTTC. It specifies CASIPYPGLQSYEQYF. The full variable domain, completed using reference TRBV11-2 and TRBJ2-7, is EAGVAQSPRYKIIEKRQSVAFWCNPISGHATLYWYQQILGQGPKLLIQFQNNGVVDDSQLPKDRFSAERLKGVDSTLKIQPAKLEDSAVYLCASIPYPGLQSYEQYFGPGTRLTVT.

The J gene is TRBJ2-5, the V gene TRBV5-1, with D perhaps matching TRBD1 (5 bases). The CDR3 spans 16 residues. Germline CDR1 is SGHRS and CDR2 is YFSETQ. The V and J ends lost 2 bases and 5 bases respectively, with 19 bases between them. The CDR3 reads CASSLTAGKGWETQYF. The CDR3 bases are TGCGCCAGCAGCTTAACGGCAGGGAAAGGCTGGGAGACCCAGTACTTC.

The chain employs TRBV11-3 and TRBJ2-1; 9 nucleotides line up with TRBD2. V was pared by 1 base and J by 6 bases, with 4 bases of the junction left unmatched. The CDR3 loop spans 15 amino acids. CDR1 SGHNT and CDR2 YENEEA come from the germline V gene. Here the CDR3 DNA reads TGTGCCAGCAGCTTAGCGTCTAGCGGGATCAATGAGCAGTTCTTC. Translation: CASSLASSGINEQFF.

The CDR3 sequence: CASSPRQGAGYGYTF. In DNA form, the CDR3 reads TGTGCCAGCAGCCCTCGACAGGGGGCAGGCTATGGCTACACCTTC. J is TRBJ1-2 and V is TRBV11-2; 10 nucleotides align to TRBD1. The CDR3 has 15 residues. With 5 bases clipped from V and 4 bases from J, the junction kept 7 bases outside the gene matches. The germline V gene encodes CDR1 SGHAT and CDR2 FQNNGV. The full variable domain, rest sourced from reference TRBV11-2 and TRBJ1-2, is EAGVAQSPRYKIIEKRQSVAFWCNPISGHATLYWYQQILGQGPKLLIQFQNNGVVDDSQLPKDRFSAERLKGVDSTLKIQPAKLEDSAVYLCASSPRQGAGYGYTFGSGTRLTVV.

The J gene is TRBJ2-6, the V gene TRBV5-1; D is possibly TRBD1 (5 bases). CDR1 is SGHRS, CDR2 YFSETQ, per germline. The V end lost 3 bases, the J end lost 0 bases, and 13 bases lay between the germline ends. The CDR3 is 17 amino acids. The CDR3 DNA follows: TGCGCCAGCAGCTCGGAGACAGTGGTCTCTGGGGCCAACGTCCTGACTTTC. Translation: CASSSETVVSGANVLTF.

The genes are TRBV7-9 and TRBJ2-1; 8 nucleotides agree with TRBD2. CDR1 SEHNR and CDR2 FQNEAQ come from the germline V gene (reference sequence). This CDR3 spans 14 amino acids. With V trimmed by 4 bases and J by 9 bases, 8 bases remained unmatched. This CDR3 is CASSWSGSLGEQFF. CDR3 DNA: TGTGCCAGCAGCTGGAGCGGGAGTTTGGGTGAGCAGTTCTTC.

This clone was counted ten times or more. J is TRBJ2-7 and V is TRBV7-9, with 8 nucleotides matching TRBD1. V shed 5 bases and J 3 bases; nucleotides not matched to a gene: 6. CDR3 length: 14 amino acids. CDR1 is SEHNR and CDR2 is FQNEAQ in the germline V gene (reference sequence). The CDR3 DNA follows: TGTGCCAGCAGCCTGACAGGGGTGGACTACGAGCAGTACTTC. The encoded protein is CASSLTGVDYEQYF.

The V and J genes are TRBV5-6 and TRBJ1-2; no firm D call. Germline assignment: CDR1 SGHDT and CDR2 YYEEEE. CDR3 length: 13 residues. Trimming took off 4 bases at V and 8 bases at J, with 15 bases between the two ends. CDR3 region: CASSQPSVDGYTF. CDR3 coding DNA: TGTGCCAGCAGCCAACCTTCGGTTGACGGCTACACCTTC.

This clone appeared once. V gene TRBV7-2 combines with J gene TRBJ2-6, with D maybe TRBD2 (5 bases). The length of the CDR3 is 16 residues. With 5 bases removed from V and 0 bases from J, the gap between germline ends came to 11 bases. Germline lookup yields CDR1 SGHTA and CDR2 FQGNSA. CDR3 region: CASSTRGSSGANVLTF. The CDR3 region has the DNA TGTGCCAGCAGCACCCGGGGAAGCTCTGGGGCCAACGTCCTGACTTTC.

This rearrangement joins TRBV11-2 to TRBJ2-4; TRBD2 might be the D (5 bases). This CDR3 contains 16 residues. Trimming took 1 base from V and 0 from J, leaving 10 bases between them. Germline CDR1 SGHAT, CDR2 FQNNGV. CDR3 region: CASSLGAGLAKNIQYF. CDR3 nucleotide sequence: TGTGCCAGCAGCTTAGGAGCAGGACTAGCCAAAAACATTCAGTACTTC.

This clone was seen once. The chain couples TRBV7-6 to TRBJ1-1, with a weak D call TRBD1 (5 bases). V was cut by 5 bases and J by 11 bases, with 15 bases left in between. This CDR3 is 12 amino acids long. Germline CDR1 and CDR2: SGHVS and FNYEAQ. The CDR3 loop is CASSPGGPRAFF. The DNA of the CDR3 is TGTGCCAGCAGCCCTGGGGGTCCGAGGGCTTTCTTT.

The CDR3 DNA reads TGTGCCAGCAGCTCGGGACAGCCAAATCAGCCCCAGCATTTT. It translates to CASSSGQPNQPQHF. The V and J genes are TRBV7-9 and TRBJ1-5; 7 bases agree with TRBD1. The trim removed 4 bases at V and 4 bases at J, leaving 4 bases unmatched. Per germline, CDR1 SEHNR and CDR2 FQNEAQ (reference sequence). This CDR3 has 14 amino acids.

In this sample, this clone turned up many times. The gene calls are TRBV30 and TRBJ2-1, with TRBD1 matching over 7 bases. This CDR3 has 14 amino acids. The germline V gene has CDR1 GTSNPN and CDR2 SVGIG (reference sequence). Trimming took 5 bases from V and 5 from J; bases not matched to a gene: 9. This chain's CDR3 is CAWEPGQSNNEQFF. CDR3 sequence (DNA): TGTGCCTGGGAGCCGGGACAGTCCAACAATGAGCAGTTCTTC.

Only a few counts were recorded for this clone. CDR3 sequence: CASTSLLRNYGYTF. CDR3 coding DNA: TGTGCCAGTACTTCCCTACTACGTAACTATGGCTACACCTTC. The genes are TRBV19 and TRBJ1-2, with D hard to call. The CDR3 loop spans 14 amino acids. Germline CDR1 and CDR2: LNHDA and SQIVND (reference sequence). Trimming took 7 bases from V and 1 from J, leaving 13 bases between them.

CDR3 sequence (DNA): TGTGCCAGCACCATCCCGGGACAGGAGTATAATTCACCCCTCCACTTT. Protein sequence: CASTIPGQEYNSPLHF. The rearrangement joins TRBV2 to TRBJ1-6, with TRBD1 matching over 8 bases. V lost 7 bases to trimming and J lost 4 bases; unmatched junction nucleotides: 9. The germline gives CDR1 SNHLY, CDR2 FYNNEI. The length of the CDR3 is 16 residues.

CDR3 amino acids: CASRQSLVYGDYEQYF. DNA for the CDR3: TGTGCCAGTAGGCAATCCCTTGTTTATGGAGACTACGAGCAGTACTTC. This chain links TRBV19 with TRBJ2-7, with no clear D. Germline V gene data show CDR1 as LNHDA and CDR2 as SQIVND (reference sequence). Deletions cut 6 bases from V and 3 bases from J, with 21 bases between. The CDR3 runs to 16 residues.

V is TRBV18 and J is TRBJ2-3; no clear D. Trimming took 3 bases from V and 1 from J, leaving 8 bases between them. This CDR3 comprises 14 residues. CDR1 KGHSH and CDR2 LQKENI come from the germline V gene. CDR3 bases: TGTGCCAGCTCACCTACGGCCGGCACAGATACGCAGTATTTT. Translation gives CASSPTAGTDTQYF.

V gene TRBV12-5 combines with J gene TRBJ1-1; 8 nucleotides line up with TRBD1. V was pared by 0 bases and J by 1 base, with 13 bases of the junction left unmatched. The CDR3 is 19 residues long. Germline CDR1 is LGHNT and CDR2 is FRNRAP. For the CDR3, the DNA is TGTGCTAGTGGTTTGGTGAAGGGAGGACAGGGCCTATCGAACACTGAAGCTTTCTTT. This translates into CASGLVKGGQGLSNTEAFF. The whole variable domain, remainder taken from reference TRBV12-5 and TRBJ1-1, is DARVTQTPRHKVTEMGQEVTMRCQPILGHNTVFWYRQTMMQGLELLAYFRNRAPLDDSGMPKDRFSAEMPDATLATLKIQPSEPRDSAVYFCASGLVKGGQGLSNTEAFFGQGTRLTVV.

The chain carries TRBV5-8 and TRBJ2-3; D uncertain. Germline CDR1 is SGHTS and CDR2 is YDEGEE. CDR3 length equals 17 residues. V was pared by 4 bases and J by 2 bases, with 20 bases between. In DNA, the CDR3 is TGTGCCAGCAGCCCCGGTCCCCGGGCGAGTTACACAGATACGCAGTATTTT. Translation: CASSPGPRASYTDTQYF. Using reference TRBV5-8 and TRBJ2-3 for the parts outside the CDR3, the full variable domain is EAGVTQSPTHLIKTRGQQATLRCSPISGHTSVYWYQQALGLGLQFLLWYDEGEERNRGNFPPRFSGRQFPNYSSELNVNALELEDSALYLCASSPGPRASYTDTQYFGPGTRLTVL.

The CDR3 reads CASRVITYNEQFF. DNA of the CDR3: TGTGCCAGCAGGGTAATTACCTACAATGAGCAGTTCTTC. The gene calls are TRBV2 and TRBJ2-1; D remains unclear. The V and J ends lost 6 bases and 2 bases respectively, with 8 bases between them. The length of the CDR3 is 13 residues. CDR1 SNHLY and CDR2 FYNNEI come from the germline V gene.

The chain recombines TRBV5-6 with TRBJ2-5, with D possibly matching TRBD2 (5 bases). Germline CDR1 is SGHDT and CDR2 is YYEEEE. V dropped 4 bases and J dropped 2 bases, with 18 bases sitting between them. The CDR3 covers 16 residues. The CDR3 protein is CASSRRPRGGQETQYF. CDR3 nucleotides: TGTGCCAGCAGCAGACGACCTCGGGGTGGGCAAGAGACCCAGTACTTC.

This chain uses TRBV7-8 with TRBJ1-2; D is perhaps TRBD1 (5 bases). The CDR3 totals 13 residues. CDR1 and CDR2 from the germline V gene are SGHVS and FQNEAQ. V lost 5 bases to trimming and J lost 4 bases, with 11 bases between them. CDR3 sequence (DNA): TGTGCCAGCAGCGTACAGGACCTCTATGGCTACACCTTC. Residues: CASSVQDLYGYTF.

J is TRBJ2-5 and V is TRBV30, with 8 bases that match TRBD1. Germline CDR1 GTSNPN, CDR2 SVGIG (reference sequence). V shed 5 bases, J shed 5 bases, and the junction held 10 bases outside the gene matches. The CDR3 is made up of 14 amino acids. The CDR3 bases are TGTGCCTGGGGATCGGGACAGGCGAGGGAGACCCAGTACTTC. Translated: CAWGSGQARETQYF.

This clone appeared once. The chain has TRBV25-1 and TRBJ2-7; D possibly matches TRBD1 or TRBD2 (5 bases each). CDR1 is MGHDK, CDR2 SYGVNS, per germline. The germline V and J ends were trimmed by 6 bases and 7 bases, with 16 bases remaining between them. This CDR3 is built from 13 residues. The CDR3 is CASRGDPGGEQYF. CDR3 sequence (DNA): TGTGCCAGCAGGGGAGACCCTGGGGGTGAGCAGTACTTC.

The genes are TRBV19 and TRBJ2-4; TRBD2 matches at 7 bases. V shed 1 base, J shed 7 bases, and the junction held 4 bases outside the gene matches. The CDR3 consists of 14 residues. Germline V gene sequence: CDR1 LNHDA, CDR2 SQIVND (reference sequence). CDR3 coding DNA: TGTGCCAGTAGTATAGGATATAGCGGGAACATTCAGTACTTC. It translates to CASSIGYSGNIQYF.